Shown below are 2 T cell receptor beta chains from a single sample sequenced in a study of OX40 agonist ivuxolimab in advanced cancers. This table comes from immunoSEQ multiplex PCR, and its TCRdb copy is limited to in-frame clones, with some not included. The sample consists of about 56,000 clones, over 80% of them appearing once. The material was CD4+ or CD8+ T cells sorted from blood, obtained in a trial of the OX40 agonist ivuxolimab. These receptors were obtained from an adult with an advanced solid tumor such as melanoma, head and neck, liver or kidney cancer.

This sequence joins TRBV11-2 and TRBJ1-1; D is perhaps TRBD1 (5 bases). The CDR3 is 15 amino acids. The germline gives CDR1 SGHAT, CDR2 FQNNGV. V lost 2 bases and J lost 0, with 10 bases in between. CDR3 sequence: CASSLYGGMNTEAFF. The CDR3 DNA reads as TGTGCCAGCAGCTTATACGGGGGGATGAACACTGAAGCTTTCTTT.

CDR3 in amino acids: CASIGLYYGYTF. CDR3 coding DNA: TGTGCCAGTATTGGCCTCTACTATGGCTACACCTTC. The chain couples TRBV19 to TRBJ1-2; no reliable D call. The CDR3 length is 12 residues. Germline V lookup: CDR1 LNHDA, CDR2 SQIVND (reference sequence). V lost 7 bases to trimming and J lost 3 bases, with 9 bases between them. Using reference TRBV19 and TRBJ1-2 for the parts outside the CDR3, the full variable domain is DGGITQSPKYLFRKEGQNVTLSCEQNLNHDAMYWYRQDPGQGLRLIYYSQIVNDFQKGDIAEGYSVSREKKESFPLTVTSAQKNPTAFYLCASIGLYYGYTFGSGTRLTVV.